The source of this T cell receptor (beta chain) is a study of cytomegalovirus exposure and HLA in healthy donors. Amplification used 60 Vbeta primers and 13 Jbeta primers. The data were produced by immunoSEQ multiplex PCR, yet TCRdb's version contains in-frame clones alone and is incomplete. This repertoire shows around 170,000 clones, 84% found once; its top ten account for about 2.6%. General study points: With DRB1 most and HLA-C fewest, TCR association rates differed between HLA loci in a later analysis.

Points on this clone: Its antigen is currently unknown.

CDR3 length: 15 residues. The germline V gene has CDR1 SEHNR and CDR2 FQNEAQ (reference sequence). Trimming left V 2 bases short and J 4 bases short, with 12 bases between. The chain links TRBV7-9 to TRBJ1-5, with unresolved D. The specimen sequenced was PBMCs. This TCR derives from a woman aged 50 to 60 in good health and CMV-seropositive. In DNA, the CDR3 is TGTGCCAGCAGCTTAAATATGGGCTGGAATCAGCCCCAGCATTTT. Encoded protein: CASSLNMGWNQPQHF.